The source of this T cell receptor (beta chain) is a study of blood T cells in healthy people across ages. J was trimmed by 4 bases and V by 0 bases; bases with no gene match: 3. From germline, CDR1 is SGDLS and CDR2 YYNGEE. The CDR3 totals 15 residues. With a J-beta primer mix and a sample-barcoded 5' primer, a second PCR ran about 7 to 11 cycles. The template-switch adaptor was a 5' adaptor with 12 random nucleotides. It tagged each cDNA molecule. Via MiXCR, TCRdb re-called the 5' RACE reads, giving one row per CDR3 protein. The sample holds 500,000 to 600,000 distinct CDR3 sequences; about 25% are singletons and the top ten take around a sixth. Points from the study as a whole: One million T cells yielded diversity estimates that were considered underestimates.

There were at least 5.5 micrograms of total RNA extracted from every sample. Comments on this clonotype: Antigen unknown.

Sequenced input: blood. This clonotype was sampled from a woman aged 65 to 85 in good health. V usage is TRBV9 and J usage is TRBJ2-1, with TRBD1 matching over 8 bases. The CDR3 nucleotides are TGTGCCAGCAGCGTAGCAGGGGGCGGTTACAATGAGCAGTTCTTC. Translation gives CASSVAGGGYNEQFF. The full variable domain, completed using reference TRBV9 and TRBJ2-1, is DSGVTQTPKHLITATGQRVTLRCSPRSGDLSVYWYQQSLDQGLQFLIQYYNGEERAKGNILERFSAQQFPDLHSELNLSSLELGDSALYFCASSVAGGGYNEQFFGPGTRLTVL.